The present entry profiles one TCR beta chain with its context. No antigen is known for it. Base qualities were left out, and no much larger clone turns up one base away. Ophthalmopathy patients had moderately to severely active disease, with a Clinical Activity Score of 3 or more, a NOSPECS grade of 4 or more, and a disease duration of less than 3 months. The study excluded patients with uncontrolled infections, other autoimmune diseases, pregnancy or lactation. Diagnoses were based on clinical symptoms, serum thyroxine and TRAb, thyroid ultrasound and orbital computed tomography. PBMCs were separated from approximately 9.9 ml of fresh peripheral blood using Ficoll-Paque density gradient centrifugation. Total RNA was extracted using Trizol reagent, and RNA quality was assessed on an Agilent 2100 Bioanalyzer. Unmatched junction bases come to 5, with V trimmed by 0 bases and J by 6 bases. CDR3 length: 14 amino acids, cysteine to phenylalanine. The retained sequence is limited to the CDR3, 42 bases, with the frame set at the first base. The germline V gene (reference sequence) provides CDR1 DFQATT and CDR2 SNEGSKA.

The data were taken from a study of T cells in Graves' hyperthyroidism and ophthalmopathy (dated by TCRdb to the late 2010s). A note on the overall study: Peripheral blood samples were taken at the time of initial diagnosis, prior to any treatment. A discovery cohort of approximately 97 patients, roughly 43 with Graves' ophthalmopathy and roughly 59 with stable Graves' hyperthyroidism, was used to find distinguishing TCR V-J signatures. An independent validation cohort of 18 to 20 hyperthyroidism patients and about 16 patients who later progressed to ophthalmopathy tested prospective prediction of ophthalmopathy. The roughly 100 discovery patients were randomly divided into training and test sets at a 7:3 ratio. In addition, the study compared T-cell repertoires in thyroid tissue and in blood from over 5 Graves' hyperthyroidism patients. After blood sampling, hyperthyroidism patients were treated with methimazole at a starting dose of 30 mg daily, and ophthalmopathy patients were treated with high-dose intravenous methylprednisolone. According to the paper, TCR Vbeta CDR3 sequencing was carried out on over 130 peripheral blood samples, which came from fewer than 50 ophthalmopathy, 75 or so hyperthyroidism and roughly 17 progressor patients.

The TCR beta CDR3 regions were amplified from RNA transcripts. For the first round of RT-PCR on the TCR CDR3, the HTBI primer set was used together with the Qiagen OneStep RT-PCR kit. A second multiplex PCR round built the libraries, followed by size selection and purification. Paired-end sequencing of the libraries was performed with 100 bp reads on an Illumina HiSeq2000. The paper's processing steps were these. SOAPnuke was used to process the raw data, throwing out any read that contained adapters or uncalled bases, had a mean Phred below 15, or lacked an exact constant-primer or identifier match. COPE v1.2.5 was used to merge high-quality paired reads, and clonotypes were defined as unique nucleotide sequences. Clonotypes were aligned to IMGT TRBV, TRBD and TRBJ reference segments using MiTCR v1.1. The analysis was restricted to V-J combinations with a frequency above 0.0001, which together covered 99.2% of the repertoires. A TCS score was defined as the ratio between F50 (clonal expansion) and ExV (chaos), using BLOSUM62-based TCRdist between CDR3 peptides within each V-J. Welch's t-statistics and random forest reduced fewer than 600 V-J features to about 12, which were used in a naive Bayes classifier (R e1071). TCRdb reran the public reads through fastp at Q25 and MiXCR, keeping productive beta chains. Each entry merges the rows of one CDR3 protein and shows their most common DNA and genes. These V and J calls originate from TCRdb's pipeline instead of the authors' own analysis. For this sample the table gives more than 450,000 distinct CDR3 sequences, of which about 20% were detected only once. Together, the top ten hold around 50% of the sample.

What the study reported, not specific to this receptor: In cross-validation, a model built on a 13 V-J signature told ophthalmopathy apart from stable hyperthyroidism with approximately 90% sensitivity and approximately 81% specificity, and in testing the same model reached 80%/75%. In validation, progression to ophthalmopathy was predicted by the model with more than 65% sensitivity and roughly 72% specificity, a median of roughly 6 months before onset. No statistical method was used to set the sample size in advance, and investigators knew the group allocation. Most expanded thyroid clonotypes (frequency above 0.001) were also detected in blood, a finding suggesting that blood repertoires may reflect thyroid immune responses.

The chain is assembled from TRBV20-1 and TRBJ1-2; 9 of the junction bases match TRBD1. The sequence derives from a man in his forties with Graves' ophthalmopathy. Specimen: blood. The nucleotides are TGCAGTGCTAGAGATTGGGACAGGGCGGATGGCTACACCTTC. Translated, it gives CSARDWDRADGYTF.